This TCR beta chain is drawn from a study of CD8+ T cells in alopecia areata. About the research overall: Severity scores in treated patients reflected the percentage of scalp affected. Findings of the study overall: Although TCR sharing was seen in mice, sharing across patients was less clear, possibly for HLA-related reasons. Normal scalp had lower clonality than lesional scalp, with alopecia totalis/universalis lesions showing this most strongly. A large proportion of expanded lesional clones were detected persisting in scalp and blood during tofacitinib.

In regard to this clone: Its antigen remains unidentified.

RNA extraction and reverse transcription yielded cDNA as sequencing template. The assay was immunoSEQ multiplex PCR, and TCRdb's table has in-frame clones only and misses some. Of fewer than 250,000 clones in the sample, approximately 61% were seen once. This CDR3 is built from 13 residues. Germline V gene lookup returns CDR1 PRHDT and CDR2 FYEKMQ (reference sequence). V dropped 5 bases and J dropped 7; count of bases not matched to a gene: 4. Treatment meaning: oral pan-JAK inhibitor, 5-10 mg twice daily. This specimen consisted of CD4+ T cells sorted from blood, obtained at week 24, from a patient treated with tofacitinib. This clonotype originated in a human donor with alopecia areata. The V call is TRBV13, the J call TRBJ2-1; the match to TRBD1 covers 8 bases. The CDR3 spells CASSAGGPNEQFF. CDR3 in DNA: TGTGCCAGCAGCGCAGGGGGCCCAAATGAGCAGTTCTTC. Full variable domain (remainder filled in from reference TRBV13 and TRBJ2-1): AAGVIQSPRHLIKEKRETATLKCYPIPRHDTVYWYQQGPGQDPQFLISFYEKMQSDKGSIPDRFSAQQFSDYHSELNMSSLELGDSALYFCASSAGGPNEQFFGPGTRLTVL.